This entry lists 19 T cell receptor beta chains sequenced from one sample in a study of T cells in Graves' hyperthyroidism and ophthalmopathy (dated by TCRdb to between 2018 and 2021). Receptors were amplified or captured by multiplex PCR. Sequencing used an Illumina HiSeq 2000. The TCR beta CDR3 regions were amplified from RNA transcripts. The TCR CDR3 was subjected to a first round of RT-PCR using the HTBI primer set and the Qiagen OneStep RT-PCR kit. The public sequencing data were trimmed at Q25 with fastp and processed into clonotypes with MiXCR by TCRdb, which kept only in-frame beta chains. Merged by CDR3 protein, the rows form single entries marked with the most common genes and DNA. The sample table records over 650,000 distinct CDR3 sequences; roughly 15% of these occur just once. The top ten clones comprise 8.4% of the sample. The sequenced material came from blood. All receptors come from a man between 18 and 29 years old with Graves' hyperthyroidism.

This clonotype was counted a few times. The CDR3 DNA sequence: TGCAGTGCTAGTGCGGTTTCCTACGAGCAGTACTTC. Residues: CSASAVSYEQYF. The chain uses TRBV20-1 and TRBJ2-7; no clear D. The CDR3 has 12 amino acids. CDR1 and CDR2 (germline): DFQATT, SNEGSKA (reference sequence). Trimming took 3 bases from V and 1 from J, leaving 7 bases between them.

This clonotype was observed at least ten times. The chain recombines TRBV28 with TRBJ2-1, with TRBD1 identical over 11 bases. V gave up 1 base and J gave up 10 bases; unmatched junction bases: 9. The length of the CDR3 is 16 residues. Germline loops: CDR1 MDHEN, CDR2 SYDVKM. The CDR3 sequence is CASSLLPGQGAREQFF. DNA for the CDR3: TGTGCCAGCAGTTTATTGCCTGGACAGGGGGCGCGGGAGCAGTTCTTC.

The chain has TRBV20-1 and TRBJ2-1, with 11 bases lining up with TRBD2. The CDR3 extends over 15 amino acids. Losses at the gene ends were 1 base for V and 1 base for J; bases not matched to a gene: 0. Germline CDR1 and CDR2: DFQATT and SNEGSKA (reference sequence). As DNA, the CDR3 is TGCAGTGCTAGAGCTAGCGGGGGGTCCTACAATGAGCAGTTCTTC. This gives the protein CSARASGGSYNEQFF.

This clonotype has only a few counts. The V gene is TRBV6-2 or TRBV6-3, the J gene TRBJ2-1, with TRBD2 matching 8 bases. CDR3 size: 16 residues. Trimming removed 6 bases from V and 7 bases from J; junction bases left unmatched: 14. Germline CDR1 and CDR2: MNHEY and SVGEGT. In DNA form, the CDR3 reads TGTGCCAGCAGCCCCGGGACTAGGGGGTTCGCAAATGAGCAGTTCTTC. Translation gives CASSPGTRGFANEQFF.

The gene calls are TRBV4-2 and TRBJ2-7; D unclear. The CDR3 extends over 14 amino acids. The V end lost 0 bases, the J end lost 1 base, and 7 bases lay between the germline ends. Germline V CDR1 and CDR2: LGHNA, YNFKEQ. The CDR3: CASSQDLVSYEQYF. DNA of the CDR3: TGTGCCAGCAGCCAAGATTTGGTGTCCTACGAGCAGTACTTC.

This clonotype was seen ten or more times. The chain joins TRBV7-9 to TRBJ2-3; D is ambiguous. CDR1 is SEHNR, CDR2 FQNEAQ, per germline (reference sequence). This CDR3 comprises 14 residues. V shed 0 bases and J shed 5 bases, with 9 bases lying between them. The CDR3 DNA reads as TGTGCCAGCAGCTTAGCGCTAGAGGTAGATACGCAGTATTTT. It yields the protein CASSLALEVDTQYF.

The chain has TRBV28 and TRBJ2-7; perhaps D is TRBD1 or TRBD2 (6 bases each). V shed 4 bases and J shed 1 base, with 14 bases lying between them. Germline CDR1 reads MDHEN; CDR2 reads SYDVKM. This CDR3 is built from 15 residues. The CDR3 spells CASSSEGQGSYEQYF. In DNA, the CDR3 is TGTGCCAGCAGTTCGGAGGGTCAGGGGTCCTACGAGCAGTACTTC. The variable domain in full, with the rest retrieved from reference TRBV28 and TRBJ2-7, is DVKVTQSSRYLVKRTGEKVFLECVQDMDHENMFWYRQDPGLGLRLIYFSYDVKMKEKGDIPEGYSVSREKKERFSLILESASTNQTSMYLCASSSEGQGSYEQYFGPGTRLTVT.

This clonotype was seen more than once but under ten times. The rearrangement links TRBV27 to TRBJ2-4, with D possibly being TRBD1 (5 bases). The CDR3 spans 15 residues. CDR1 is MNHEY, CDR2 SMNVEV, per germline (reference sequence). The V end lost 3 bases, the J end lost 1 base, and 10 bases lay between the germline ends. CDR3 in amino acids: CASSLSYRAKNIQYF. The CDR3, as DNA: TGTGCCAGCAGTTTGTCGTACAGGGCCAAAAACATTCAGTACTTC.

Turning to this clonotype: This may be a read error: a much more frequent sequence differs by one nucleotide. The chain links TRBV18 to TRBJ2-7; 11 positions agree with TRBD2. V lost 3 bases and J lost 5; bases outside the gene matches: 9. CDR3 length: 16 amino acids. Germline CDR1 reads KGHSH; CDR2 reads LQKENI. DNA of the CDR3: TGTGCCAGCTCACCTTCGACTAGCGGGAATGCCAACGAGCAGTACTTC. Translating gives CASSPSTSGNANEQYF.

This clonotype was seen repeatedly, ten times or more. The chain links TRBV20-1 to TRBJ2-3; 9 bases match TRBD2. CDR1 and CDR2 from the germline V gene are DFQATT and SNEGSKA (reference sequence). This CDR3 is 15 amino acids long. The trim removed 3 bases at V and 1 base at J, leaving 5 bases unmatched. CDR3 sequence reads: CSASPRLAGTDTQYF. The CDR3 DNA follows: TGCAGTGCTAGCCCTAGACTAGCGGGCACAGATACGCAGTATTTT.

In its sample, this clonotype was seen many times. The chain joins TRBV28 to TRBJ2-7; D might be TRBD1 (5 bases). The germline CDR1 and CDR2 sequences are MDHEN and SYDVKM. CDR3 size: 14 residues. With 7 bases removed from V and 2 bases from J, the gap between germline ends came to 15 bases. CDR3 amino acids: CASTALRAAYEQYF. The CDR3 DNA sequence: TGTGCCAGCACCGCTCTCAGGGCCGCCTACGAGCAGTACTTC.

This clonotype occurred many times. This rearrangement joins TRBV30 to TRBJ2-1; TRBD2 matches 8 bases. This CDR3 is built from 15 residues. The J segment lost 1 base and the V segment lost 4 bases, leaving 6 bases of the junction unmatched. Germline values: CDR1 GTSNPN, CDR2 SVGIG (reference sequence). The CDR3 protein is CAWTRGGRSYNEQFF. The CDR3 nucleotides read TGTGCCTGGACCAGAGGCGGGAGGTCCTACAATGAGCAGTTCTTC.

There are many counts of this clonotype. The chain is built from TRBV12-5 and TRBJ2-1, with 8 positions matching TRBD1. The CDR3 contains 13 residues. The V gene's germline CDR1 is LGHNT and CDR2 FRNRAP. The V segment lost 5 bases and the J segment 10 bases; nucleotides outside the gene matches: 7. CDR3 in DNA: TGTGCTAGTGGTACTACCGACAGGGGCGAGCAGTTCTTC. Translation gives CASGTTDRGEQFF.

The V gene is TRBV6-2 or TRBV6-3, the J gene TRBJ2-5; D unresolved. Germline CDR1 reads MNHEY; CDR2 reads SVGEGT. V shed 0 bases and J shed 2 bases, with 10 bases lying between them. The CDR3 has 15 residues. The CDR3 DNA reads as TGTGCCAGCAGTTACTCCTCGGGTACACAAGAGACCCAGTACTTC. This encodes CASSYSSGTQETQYF.

The rearrangement joins TRBV5-4 to TRBJ1-3; D gene ambiguous. The CDR3 length is 15 residues. Germline values: CDR1 SGHNT, CDR2 YYREEE (reference sequence). Trimming removed 2 bases from V and 2 bases from J, with 11 bases in between. CDR3 in amino acids: CASSFRTGPGNTIYF. The CDR3 bases are TGTGCCAGCAGCTTCCGGACGGGTCCTGGAAACACCATATATTTT.

This clonotype has a count of ten or more. The chain joins TRBV6-2 or TRBV6-3 to TRBJ1-2; D is ambiguous. V was trimmed by 6 bases and J by 4 bases, leaving 12 bases between them. This CDR3 has 13 residues. Germline V lookup: CDR1 MNHEY, CDR2 SVGEGT. This CDR3 reads CASSLGSGYGYTF. CDR3 DNA: TGTGCCAGCAGCCTCGGGAGCGGCTATGGCTACACCTTC.

This clonotype was counted at least ten times. The V and J genes are TRBV7-8 and TRBJ2-3; TRBD2 aligns across 7 bases. The V gene end was trimmed by 0 bases and the J gene end by 3 bases; junction bases not matched to a gene: 6. Germline CDR1 and CDR2: SGHVS and FQNEAQ. CDR3 size: 16 residues. CDR3 protein: CASSLAAGVGTDTQYF. The CDR3, as DNA: TGTGCCAGCAGCTTAGCGGCGGGAGTTGGAACAGATACGCAGTATTTT.

The rearrangement uses TRBV9 and TRBJ2-5, with 12 bases aligning to TRBD2. The CDR3 contains 15 residues. The germline V gene has CDR1 SGDLS and CDR2 YYNGEE. With V trimmed by 0 bases and J by 4 bases, 1 base remained unmatched. CDR3 loop: CASSVEGLAGETQYF. The CDR3 coding sequence is TGTGCCAGCAGCGTAGAGGGACTAGCGGGAGAGACCCAGTACTTC.

V gene TRBV6-2 or TRBV6-3 combines with J gene TRBJ2-5; 9 bases fit TRBD2. The germline gives CDR1 MNHEY, CDR2 SVGEGT. This CDR3 is built from 19 residues. V was clipped by 0 bases and J by 2 bases; unmatched bases: 13. The CDR3 sequence: CASSYSYWGTSRDQETQYF. CDR3 nucleotide sequence: TGTGCCAGCAGTTACTCGTATTGGGGGACTAGCCGAGATCAAGAGACCCAGTACTTC.